These T cell receptor beta chains were read from a single sample in a study of STAT5B mutations in CD4+ large granular lymphocyte leukemia. Sequencing was performed with immunoSEQ multiplex PCR; in TCRdb, only in-frame clones are kept and a portion is missing. The sample contains just under 20,000 clones, about four fifths of which appear only once. The specimen was CD4+ T cells from blood buffy coats. The receptor set was obtained from a human donor in good health. The CDR3 runs from the conserved cysteine through the conserved F or W. The order of the fields is J gene, clone size, V gene, CDR3 protein. Where a row states a size, it is once, few, many or the class of an expanded clone; other rows omit it.

j_call: TRBJ1-4; clone_size: few; v_call: TRBV6-6; cdr3_aa: CAGRQGDEKLFF
j_call: TRBJ1-4; clone_size: -; v_call: TRBV30; cdr3_aa: CAWSSRAPNEKLFF
j_call: TRBJ2-1; clone_size: -; v_call: TRBV7-9; cdr3_aa: CASSFAGGNEQFF
j_call: TRBJ2-1; clone_size: once; v_call: TRBV6-1; cdr3_aa: CASSLGVGEQFF
j_call: TRBJ1-5; clone_size: -; v_call: TRBV28; cdr3_aa: CASSSQGLFQPQHF
j_call: TRBJ2-6; clone_size: -; v_call: TRBV2; cdr3_aa: CASSDPTGASGANVLTF
j_call: TRBJ1-5; clone_size: -; v_call: TRBV7-2; cdr3_aa: CASSFSAGGLGPQHF
j_call: TRBJ1-1; clone_size: -; v_call: TRBV19; cdr3_aa: CASSRQNTEAFF
j_call: TRBJ1-2; clone_size: few; v_call: TRBV2; cdr3_aa: CASSMTGPKGYGYTF
j_call: TRBJ1-4; clone_size: -; v_call: TRBV6-5; cdr3_aa: CATTFAVGEKLFF
j_call: TRBJ1-2; clone_size: -; v_call: TRBV28; cdr3_aa: CASSEGSGYTF
j_call: TRBJ2-7; clone_size: -; v_call: TRBV29-1; cdr3_aa: CSVTGVGREQYF
j_call: TRBJ1-1; clone_size: -; v_call: TRBV19; cdr3_aa: CASSSLQGSGTEAFF
j_call: TRBJ1-4; clone_size: -; v_call: TRBV5-1; cdr3_aa: CASSESRGRNEKLFF
j_call: TRBJ1-1; clone_size: few; v_call: TRBV6-5; cdr3_aa: CASSYSQAGGTEAFF
j_call: TRBJ1-1; clone_size: -; v_call: TRBV14; cdr3_aa: CASSNPGPMNTEAFF
j_call: TRBJ2-1; clone_size: -; v_call: TRBV5-4; cdr3_aa: CASSSPGLAGDEQFF
j_call: TRBJ2-7; clone_size: -; v_call: TRBV9; cdr3_aa: CASSVGEKSYEQYF
j_call: TRBJ2-5; clone_size: -; v_call: TRBV6-6; cdr3_aa: CASSYSKETQYF
j_call: TRBJ2-1; clone_size: once; v_call: TRBV4-1; cdr3_aa: CASSQDRADRGRNEQFF
j_call: TRBJ2-7; clone_size: -; v_call: TRBV18; cdr3_aa: CASSTGQGLTYEQYF
j_call: TRBJ2-1; clone_size: -; v_call: TRBV29-1; cdr3_aa: CSVGSSGGSRNEQFF
j_call: TRBJ2-5; clone_size: few; v_call: TRBV11-2; cdr3_aa: CASSSPRSTSGREETQYF
j_call: TRBJ2-7; clone_size: -; v_call: TRBV12-5; cdr3_aa: CASGFDGAYEQYF
j_call: TRBJ2-7; clone_size: -; v_call: TRBV7-6; cdr3_aa: CASSLGGTYEQYF
j_call: TRBJ2-7; clone_size: -; v_call: TRBV7-8; cdr3_aa: CASSSTGTGFEQYF
j_call: TRBJ2-5; clone_size: -; v_call: TRBV2; cdr3_aa: CASSEVGGRGEAQYF
j_call: TRBJ1-2; clone_size: -; v_call: TRBV19; cdr3_aa: CASTAPGLFGYTF
j_call: TRBJ1-1; clone_size: -; v_call: TRBV7-8; cdr3_aa: CASSFSVANTEAFF
j_call: TRBJ2-3; clone_size: once; v_call: TRBV30; cdr3_aa: CAWSQTDTQYF
j_call: TRBJ2-7; clone_size: -; v_call: TRBV6-1; cdr3_aa: CATTARGGSYEQYF
j_call: TRBJ2-6; clone_size: -; v_call: TRBV7-8; cdr3_aa: CASSSTGGRANVLTF
j_call: TRBJ2-7; clone_size: -; v_call: TRBV10-3; cdr3_aa: CAISEWQGSGEQYF
j_call: TRBJ1-1; clone_size: -; v_call: TRBV5-6; cdr3_aa: CASSLSRVVDTEAFF
j_call: TRBJ2-7; clone_size: -; v_call: TRBV12-5; cdr3_aa: CASALDGSSYEQYF
j_call: TRBJ1-1; clone_size: -; v_call: TRBV10-3; cdr3_aa: CATADTSGTEAFF
j_call: TRBJ2-7; clone_size: -; v_call: TRBV9; cdr3_aa: CASSVAGSGHFYEQYF
j_call: TRBJ1-2; clone_size: few; v_call: TRBV5-8; cdr3_aa: CASSLEGVTNYGYTF
j_call: TRBJ2-7; clone_size: -; v_call: TRBV30; cdr3_aa: CASHGRTGLEQYF
j_call: TRBJ2-3; clone_size: -; v_call: TRBV2; cdr3_aa: CASTPQPSTDTQYF
j_call: TRBJ1-2; clone_size: -; v_call: TRBV10-3; cdr3_aa: CAISESTRGLSYGYTF
j_call: TRBJ2-7; clone_size: -; v_call: TRBV30; cdr3_aa: CAWSVTGADEQYF
j_call: TRBJ1-4; clone_size: few; v_call: TRBV7-9; cdr3_aa: CASSPGHGNEKLFF
j_call: TRBJ2-1; clone_size: once; v_call: TRBV27; cdr3_aa: CASSLISGRLVSEQFF
j_call: TRBJ2-7; clone_size: -; v_call: TRBV15; cdr3_aa: CATSRETPSRDNRYEQYF
j_call: TRBJ1-1; clone_size: -; v_call: TRBV19; cdr3_aa: CASSWRDSSMNTEAFF
j_call: TRBJ1-2; clone_size: -; v_call: TRBV4-1; cdr3_aa: CASSKPGGFVYGYTF
j_call: TRBJ2-7; clone_size: -; v_call: TRBV7-9; cdr3_aa: CASSSTGQGPLEQYF
j_call: TRBJ2-7; clone_size: -; v_call: TRBV2; cdr3_aa: CASNGFNGEQYF
j_call: TRBJ1-3; clone_size: -; v_call: TRBV10-2; cdr3_aa: CASGTFSGNTIYF
j_call: TRBJ2-5; clone_size: few; v_call: TRBV12-5; cdr3_aa: CASGPFGQETQYF
j_call: TRBJ2-2; clone_size: -; v_call: TRBV4-2; cdr3_aa: CASSQEGSGGGTGELFF
j_call: TRBJ1-3; clone_size: -; v_call: TRBV18; cdr3_aa: CASSPPGENTIYF